This T cell receptor (beta chain) was sequenced for a study of blood T cell repertoires in COVID-19. The data were produced by immunoSEQ multiplex PCR, yet TCRdb's version contains in-frame clones alone and is incomplete. The sample shows roughly 290,000 clones, approximately 90% of them seen only once. Germline trimming cut 3 bases from V and 7 bases from J; bases unmatched to any gene: 11. The CDR3 spans 15 residues. Germline-derived CDR1 and CDR2 are MDHEN and SYDVKM. The origin of this receptor is a man aged 25 to 40 with acute or convalescent COVID-19. Specimen: peripheral blood. The rearrangement links TRBV28 to TRBJ1-2; 7 positions agree with TRBD1. Written as DNA, the CDR3 is TGTGCCAGCAGTTTGGGCTCGACAGGGTTTGTTGGCTACACCTTC. Translating gives CASSLGSTGFVGYTF.